This entry lists 9 T cell receptor beta chains sequenced from one sample in a study of blood T cell repertoires in COVID-19. Sequenced by immunoSEQ multiplex PCR; TCRdb stores in-frame clones only, minus some. In the table there are under 400,000 clones, about 87% of which are singletons. Sample: PBMCs or T cells enriched from blood (not recorded which). The origin of the receptors is a man aged 40-55 years in a cohort exposed to, infected with or recovered from COVID-19 (not recorded which).

The chain links TRBV3-1 (or the pseudogene TRBV3-2) to TRBJ1-6; perhaps TRBD1 as D (5 bases). CDR1 is LGHDT and CDR2 is YNNKEL in the germline V gene (reference sequence). V was shortened by 1 base and J by 9 bases, with 13 bases between the two germline ends. CDR3 length: 15 residues. This CDR3 is CASSQGARATSPLHF. CDR3 nucleotides: TGTGCCAGCAGCCAAGGAGCCAGGGCAACTTCACCCCTCCACTTT.

Note on this clone: Other DNA sequences in this specimen translate into the identical CDR3. The genes are TRBV30 and TRBJ1-5, with no clear D. In germline, CDR1 is GTSNPN, CDR2 SVGIG (reference sequence). The V gene lost 0 bases and the J gene lost 4 bases, with 7 bases spanning the gap. The CDR3 is 13 amino acids. CDR3 coding DNA: TGTGCCTGGAGTGTCGCAGTTAATCAGCCCCAGCATTTT. Its translation is CAWSVAVNQPQHF.

This chain joins TRBV27 and TRBJ1-5; 12 bases are a match to TRBD1. V dropped 3 bases and J dropped 2; count of bases not matched to a gene: 5. Germline CDR1 and CDR2: MNHEY and SMNVEV (reference sequence). This CDR3 spans 17 amino acids. The CDR3 DNA is TGTGCCAGCAGTTTGGGGACAGGGGGCGCGGGCAATCAGCCCCAGCATTTT. Protein: CASSLGTGGAGNQPQHF.

The chain has TRBV7-2 and TRBJ2-1; TRBD2 matches at 10 bases. After removal of 4 bases from V and 4 bases from J, the junction contained 4 bases not matched to a gene. The CDR3 length is 15 residues. Germline loops: CDR1 SGHTA, CDR2 FQGNSA. CDR3 in amino acids: CASSSGLASYNEQFF. The CDR3 coding sequence is TGTGCCAGCAGCTCGGGACTAGCGAGTTACAATGAGCAGTTCTTC.

The chain is built from TRBV7-9 and TRBJ2-1; TRBD2 aligns across 8 bases. This CDR3 contains 15 residues. V lost 5 bases to trimming and J lost 6 bases; unmatched junction nucleotides: 9. Germline values: CDR1 SEHNR, CDR2 FQNEAQ (reference sequence). The CDR3 DNA sequence: TGTGCCAGCAGCCCATTTCCTAGCGGGCCCAATGAGCAGTTCTTC. Its protein is CASSPFPSGPNEQFF.

This clone was detected a few times. The chain joins TRBV11-3 to TRBJ2-3, with TRBD1 matching 9 bases. CDR1 is SGHNT and CDR2 is YENEEA in the germline V gene. Unmatched junction bases numbered 7, after V lost 5 bases and J lost 4 bases. The CDR3 loop spans 15 amino acids. CDR3 region: CASSLGQGLADTQYF. In DNA, the CDR3 is TGTGCCAGCAGCCTGGGACAGGGTCTCGCAGATACGCAGTATTTT.

The chain recombines TRBV11-2 with TRBJ2-1; TRBD2 matches 15 bases. This CDR3 region has 18 residues. J was trimmed by 3 bases and V by 1 base; bases with no gene match: 4. Germline V gene lookup returns CDR1 SGHAT and CDR2 FQNNGV. The CDR3: CASSLVVGLAGGYNEQFF. Here the CDR3 DNA reads TGTGCCAGCAGCTTAGTAGTGGGACTAGCGGGAGGCTACAATGAGCAGTTCTTC.

The chain is built from TRBV7-2 and TRBJ1-1; D ambiguous. CDR1 and CDR2 from the germline V gene are SGHTA and FQGNSA. Trimming removed 1 base from V and 1 base from J, with 10 bases in between. The CDR3 consists of 15 residues. The CDR3 protein is CASSLGWLRNTEAFF. The CDR3 nucleotides are TGTGCCAGCAGCTTAGGCTGGCTCCGGAACACTGAAGCTTTCTTT.

The chain employs TRBV20-1 and TRBJ1-2; D uncertain. The CDR3 loop spans 10 amino acids. Germline-derived CDR1 and CDR2 are DFQATT and SNEGSKA (reference sequence). V lost 3 bases and J 6 bases, leaving 5 bases between the germline ends. The CDR3 coding sequence is TGCAGTGCTAGCGGGGATGGCTACACCTTC. This codes for CSASGDGYTF.